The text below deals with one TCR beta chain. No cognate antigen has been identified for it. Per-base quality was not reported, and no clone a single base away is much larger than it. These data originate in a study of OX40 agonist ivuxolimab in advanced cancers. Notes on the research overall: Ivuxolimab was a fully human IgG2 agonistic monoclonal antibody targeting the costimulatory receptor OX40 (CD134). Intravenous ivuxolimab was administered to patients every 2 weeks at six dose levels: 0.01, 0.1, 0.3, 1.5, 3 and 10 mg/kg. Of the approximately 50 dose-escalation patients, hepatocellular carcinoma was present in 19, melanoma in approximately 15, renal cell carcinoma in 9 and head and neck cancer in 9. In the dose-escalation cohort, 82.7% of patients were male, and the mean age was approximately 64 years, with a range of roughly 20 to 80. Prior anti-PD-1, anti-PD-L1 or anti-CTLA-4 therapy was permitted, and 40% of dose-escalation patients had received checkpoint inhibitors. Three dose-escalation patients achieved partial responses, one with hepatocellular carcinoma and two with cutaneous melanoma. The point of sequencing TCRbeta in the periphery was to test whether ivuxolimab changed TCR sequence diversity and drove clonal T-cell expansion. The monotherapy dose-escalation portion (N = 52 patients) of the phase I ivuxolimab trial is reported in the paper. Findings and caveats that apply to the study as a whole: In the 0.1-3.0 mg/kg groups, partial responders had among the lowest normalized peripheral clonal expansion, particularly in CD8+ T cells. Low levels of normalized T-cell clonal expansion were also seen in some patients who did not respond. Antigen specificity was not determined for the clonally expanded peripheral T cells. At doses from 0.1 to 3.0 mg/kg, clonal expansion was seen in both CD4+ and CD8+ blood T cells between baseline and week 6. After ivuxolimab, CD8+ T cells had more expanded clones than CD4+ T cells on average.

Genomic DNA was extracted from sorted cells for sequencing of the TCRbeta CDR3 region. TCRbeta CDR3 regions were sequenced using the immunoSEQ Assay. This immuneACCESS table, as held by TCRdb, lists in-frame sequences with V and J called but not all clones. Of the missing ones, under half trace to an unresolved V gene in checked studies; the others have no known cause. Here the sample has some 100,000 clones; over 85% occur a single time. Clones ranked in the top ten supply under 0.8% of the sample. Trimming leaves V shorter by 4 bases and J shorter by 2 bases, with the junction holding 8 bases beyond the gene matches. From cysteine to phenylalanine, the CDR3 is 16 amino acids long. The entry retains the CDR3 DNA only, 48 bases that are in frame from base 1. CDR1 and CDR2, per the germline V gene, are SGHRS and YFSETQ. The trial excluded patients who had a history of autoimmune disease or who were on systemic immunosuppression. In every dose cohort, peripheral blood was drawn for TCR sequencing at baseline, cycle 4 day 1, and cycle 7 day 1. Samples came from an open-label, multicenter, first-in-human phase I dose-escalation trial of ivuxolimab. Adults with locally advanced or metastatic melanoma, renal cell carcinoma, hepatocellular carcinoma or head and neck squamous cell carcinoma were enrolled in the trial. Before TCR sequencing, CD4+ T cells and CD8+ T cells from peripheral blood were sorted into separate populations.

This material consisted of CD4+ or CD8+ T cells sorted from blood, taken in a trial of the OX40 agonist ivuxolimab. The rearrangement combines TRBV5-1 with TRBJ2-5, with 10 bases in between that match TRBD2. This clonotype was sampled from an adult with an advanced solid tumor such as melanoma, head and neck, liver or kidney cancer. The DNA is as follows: TGCGCCAGCAGCCCCTGGACTAGCGGTTATCAAGAGACCCAGTACTTC. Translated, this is CASSPWTSGYQETQYF.